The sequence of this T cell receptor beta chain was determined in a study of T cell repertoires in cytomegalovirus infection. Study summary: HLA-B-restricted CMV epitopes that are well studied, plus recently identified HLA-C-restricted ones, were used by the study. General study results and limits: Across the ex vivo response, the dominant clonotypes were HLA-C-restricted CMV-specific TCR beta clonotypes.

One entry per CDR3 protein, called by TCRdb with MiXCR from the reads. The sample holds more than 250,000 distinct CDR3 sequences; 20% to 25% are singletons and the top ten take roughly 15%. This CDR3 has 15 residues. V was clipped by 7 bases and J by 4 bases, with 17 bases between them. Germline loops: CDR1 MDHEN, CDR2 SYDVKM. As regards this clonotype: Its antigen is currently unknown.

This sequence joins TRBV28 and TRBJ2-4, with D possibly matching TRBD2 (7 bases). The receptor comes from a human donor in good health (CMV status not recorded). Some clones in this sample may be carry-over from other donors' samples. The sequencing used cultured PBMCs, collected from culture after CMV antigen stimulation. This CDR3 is CASIHSGEGKNIQYF. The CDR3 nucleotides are TGTGCCAGCATCCACTCAGGGGAGGGGAAAAACATTCAGTACTTC.